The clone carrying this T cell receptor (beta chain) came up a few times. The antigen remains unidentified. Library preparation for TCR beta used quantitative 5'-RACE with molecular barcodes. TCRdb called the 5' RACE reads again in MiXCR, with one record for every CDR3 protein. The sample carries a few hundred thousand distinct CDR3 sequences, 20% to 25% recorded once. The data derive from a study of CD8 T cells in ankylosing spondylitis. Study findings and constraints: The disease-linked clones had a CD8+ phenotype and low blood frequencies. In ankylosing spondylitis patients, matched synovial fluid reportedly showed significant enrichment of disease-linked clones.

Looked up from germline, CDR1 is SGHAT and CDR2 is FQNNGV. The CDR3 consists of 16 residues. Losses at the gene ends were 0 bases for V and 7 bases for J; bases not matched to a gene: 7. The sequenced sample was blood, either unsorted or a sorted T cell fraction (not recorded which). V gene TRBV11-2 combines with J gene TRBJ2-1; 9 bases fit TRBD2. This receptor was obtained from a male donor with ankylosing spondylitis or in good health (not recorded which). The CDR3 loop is CASSLEVGLAGNEQFF. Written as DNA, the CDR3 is TGTGCCAGCAGCTTAGAGGTTGGGCTAGCGGGGAATGAGCAGTTCTTC.